These 5 T cell receptor beta chains were sequenced from one sample in a study of T cells in Graves' hyperthyroidism and ophthalmopathy. Amplified TCR beta CDR3 regions derived from RNA transcripts. First-round RT-PCR targeting the TCR CDR3 was performed with the HTBI primer set. Each CDR3 protein gets one entry after TCRdb re-called the multiplex PCR reads with MiXCR. The table records a few hundred thousand distinct CDR3 sequences, about 15% of them present only once. The material sequenced was blood. These receptors all stem from a woman aged 25 to 39 with Graves' hyperthyroidism.

This clonotype was recorded many times. V is TRBV7-6 and J is TRBJ2-3; no clear D gene. The CDR3 is 15 residues long. The germline V gene encodes CDR1 SGHVS and CDR2 FNYEAQ. Between the trimmed V and J ends, which lost 0 bases and 6 bases, there was a span of 13 bases. CDR3 sequence reads: CASSLAPESSDTQYF. DNA for the CDR3: TGTGCCAGCAGCTTAGCCCCAGAGTCTTCGGATACGCAGTATTTT.

This clonotype was observed at least ten times. V usage is TRBV5-1 and J usage is TRBJ2-1, with 10 bases fitting TRBD1. Trimming took 4 bases from V and 8 from J; bases not matched to a gene: 9. CDR1 and CDR2 from the germline V gene are SGHRS and YFSETQ. The CDR3 covers 15 residues. CDR3 nucleotide sequence: TGCGCCAGCAGCAGGACCGGGACAGGGGTTGATGAGCAGTTCTTC. Protein product: CASSRTGTGVDEQFF. Using reference TRBV5-1 and TRBJ2-1 for the parts outside the CDR3, the full variable domain is KAGVTQTPRYLIKTRGQQVTLSCSPISGHRSVSWYQQTPGQGLQFLFEYFSETQRNKGNFPGRFSGRQFSNSRSEMNVSTLELGDSALYLCASSRTGTGVDEQFFGPGTRLTVL.

V gene TRBV7-6 combines with J gene TRBJ1-2; D remains unclear. CDR3 length: 12 amino acids. Germline V gene data show CDR1 as SGHVS and CDR2 as FNYEAQ. Trimming shortened V by 4 bases and J by 8 bases, and 11 bases separated the two germline ends. CDR3 in amino acids: CASSSHGSGYTF. The CDR3 DNA is TGTGCCAGCAGCTCCCATGGAAGCGGCTACACCTTC.

This clonotype came up many times. The V gene is TRBV12-3 or TRBV12-4, the J gene TRBJ2-1; 12 bases are a match to TRBD2. V lost 6 bases and J lost 0; bases outside the gene matches: 3. CDR3 size: 16 residues. CDR3: CASSQLAGGSYNEQFF. CDR3 DNA: TGTGCCAGCAGCCAACTAGCGGGAGGCTCCTACAATGAGCAGTTCTTC.

This clonotype was seen more than once but under ten times. The genes are TRBV4-3 and TRBJ1-2; no reliable D call. V gave up 1 base and J gave up 3 bases, with 15 bases separating them. In germline, CDR1 is LGHNA, CDR2 YSLEER. The CDR3 consists of 16 residues. The CDR3 DNA reads as TGCGCCAGCAGCCAAGCTCGCGGGCAACCTCACTATGGCTACACCTTC. It specifies CASSQARGQPHYGYTF.